The clone carrying this T cell receptor (beta chain) has at least ten counts. This sample is drawn from a study of metastatic and nonmetastatic thyroid tumors. Study as a whole: Comparison of repertoires was carried out across blood and tumor or nodule tissue from malignant and benign thyroid patients.

Patients underwent thyroid surgery, and none had received any treatment before it. CDR1 is SGHDT, CDR2 YYEEEE, per germline. The trim removed 4 bases at V and 10 bases at J, leaving 1 base unmatched. The CDR3 has 12 residues. In the authors' workflow: To classify distant metastasis in papillary thyroid cancer, a model was built from CDR3 differences across clinicopathological groups. Through MiXCR, TCRdb re-clonotyped the PCR reads. None of the V and J calls come from the authors' own analysis; TCRdb made them. The table includes just under 45,000 clones, about 3.3% detected once. This receptor was taken from a female donor with papillary thyroid cancer or a benign thyroid nodule (not recorded which). Some clones in this sample may be carry-over from other donors' samples. The J gene is TRBJ2-1, the V gene TRBV5-6; 11 bases are shared with TRBD2. The sample consisted of blood. As DNA, the CDR3 is TGTGCCAGCAGCCCTAGCGGGAGGGAGCAGTTCTTC. Amino acid sequence: CASSPSGREQFF.